The following is a TCR beta chain sequence with its context. Its target is not known. Trimming left V 7 bases short and J 5 bases short, with 6 bases between. The CDR3 consists of 11 residues. Germline-derived CDR1 and CDR2 are SNHLY and FYNNEI. The sample comes from a study of beta chain features in type 1 diabetes. Points from the study as a whole: Over-representation of high TCR-expressing cells was a possible consequence of cDNA sequencing. Shortening of TCRB CDR3s, moderate but significant, appeared in all four CD4+ subsets of Type 1 diabetes patients.

cDNA synthesis used the whole RNA isolate, giving expressed TCRB sequences. Generated by immunoSEQ multiplex PCR, the TCRdb table keeps only in-frame clones and is missing some. Counted here are around 430,000 clones, approximately 30% occurring once; the ten biggest clones make up roughly 0.066%. Donors underwent one heparinised blood draw, around 100 mL on average. Each sorted fraction was over 95% pure. The chain couples TRBV2 to TRBJ2-1; D is undetermined. This receptor was taken from a man aged 18-30 years in good health. What was sequenced was naive CD4+ T cells from blood. The CDR3, as DNA: TGTGCCAGCACCACCAACAATGAGCAGTTCTTC. It codes for CASTTNNEQFF.